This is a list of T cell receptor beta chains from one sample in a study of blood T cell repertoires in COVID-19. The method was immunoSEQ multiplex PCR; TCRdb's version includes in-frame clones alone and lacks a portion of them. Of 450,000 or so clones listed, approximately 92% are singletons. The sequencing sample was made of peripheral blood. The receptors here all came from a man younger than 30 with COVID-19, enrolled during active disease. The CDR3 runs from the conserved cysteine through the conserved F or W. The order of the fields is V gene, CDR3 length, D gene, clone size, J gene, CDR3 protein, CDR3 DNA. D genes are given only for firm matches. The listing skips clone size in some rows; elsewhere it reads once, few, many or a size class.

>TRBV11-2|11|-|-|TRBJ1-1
CASSSNTEAFF
TGTGCCAGCAGTTCAAACACTGAAGCTTTCTTT
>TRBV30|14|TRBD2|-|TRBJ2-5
CAWRAGLASETQYF
TGTGCCTGGAGGGCGGGACTAGCCTCGGAGACCCAGTACTTC
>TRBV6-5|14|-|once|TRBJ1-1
CASSRPPGNTEAFF
TGTGCCAGCAGCCGCCCCCCCGGGAACACTGAAGCTTTCTTT
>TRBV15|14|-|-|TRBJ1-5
CATSTTVYNQPQHF
TGTGCCACCAGCACAACGGTATACAATCAGCCCCAGCATTTT
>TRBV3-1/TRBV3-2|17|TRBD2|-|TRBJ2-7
CASTPPFGGLGGNEQYF
TGTGCCAGCACCCCCCCTTTTGGGGGACTAGGAGGGAACGAGCAGTACTTC
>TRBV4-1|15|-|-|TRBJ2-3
CASSRDKRDTDTQYF
TGCGCCAGCAGCCGGGACAAGCGGGACACAGATACGCAGTATTTT
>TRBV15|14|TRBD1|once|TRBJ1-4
CATNTGDTNEKLFF
TGTGCCACTAATACAGGGGATACTAATGAAAAACTGTTTTTT
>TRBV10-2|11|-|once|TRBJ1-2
CASSGSAGYTF
TGCGCCAGCAGTGGGTCAGCTGGCTACACCTTC
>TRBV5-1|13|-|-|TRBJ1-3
CASSQGAGNTIYF
TGCGCCAGCAGCCAAGGGGCTGGAAACACCATATATTTT
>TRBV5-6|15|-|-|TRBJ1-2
CASSTLTGFGYGYTF
TGTGCCAGCAGCACTCTAACGGGGTTCGGCTATGGCTACACCTTC
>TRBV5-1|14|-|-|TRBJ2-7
CASSLEKGRDEQYF
TGCGCCAGCAGCTTGGAAAAGGGCAGGGACGAGCAGTACTTC
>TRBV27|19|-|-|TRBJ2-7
CASSFRQGGASGSSYEQYF
TGTGCCAGCAGTTTTAGACAGGGAGGCGCCAGCGGGAGCTCCTACGAGCAGTACTTC
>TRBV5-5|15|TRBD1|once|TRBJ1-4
CASSATGGADEKLFF
TGTGCCAGCAGCGCGACAGGGGGCGCAGACGAAAAACTGTTTTTT
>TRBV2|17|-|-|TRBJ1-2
CASSETMVGRSGYGYTF
TGTGCCAGCAGTGAAACCATGGTTGGCAGGTCCGGCTATGGCTACACCTTC
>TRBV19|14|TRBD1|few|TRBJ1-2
CASRQGSLSRGYTF
TGTGCCAGTCGACAGGGTAGCCTCTCGAGAGGCTACACCTTC
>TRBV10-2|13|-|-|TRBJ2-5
CASRGRGVETQYF
TGCGCCAGCAGAGGCAGGGGGGTGGAGACCCAGTACTTC
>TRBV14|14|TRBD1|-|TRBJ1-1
CASNSHRGNTEAFF
TGTGCCAGCAATTCACACAGGGGGAACACTGAAGCTTTCTTT
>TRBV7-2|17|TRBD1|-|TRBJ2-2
CASSLASGTGSTGELFF
TGTGCCAGCAGCTTAGCCTCCGGGACAGGGTCTACCGGGGAGCTGTTTTTT
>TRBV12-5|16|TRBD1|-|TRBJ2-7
CASGLVLGQGSYEQYF
TGTGCTAGTGGTTTGGTCCTCGGACAGGGCTCCTACGAGCAGTACTTC
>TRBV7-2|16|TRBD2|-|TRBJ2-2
CASSLTSGVATGELFF
TGTGCCAGCTCTCTGACTAGCGGGGTGGCCACCGGGGAGCTGTTTTTT
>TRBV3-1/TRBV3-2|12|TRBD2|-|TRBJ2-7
CASGLSPYEQYF
TGTGCCTCGGGACTATCTCCCTACGAGCAGTACTTC
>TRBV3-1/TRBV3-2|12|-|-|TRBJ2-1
CGVGGSYNEQFF
TGTGGAGTAGGGGGATCCTACAATGAGCAGTTCTTC
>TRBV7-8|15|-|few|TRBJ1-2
CASSLIAAEGYGYTF
TGTGCCAGCAGCTTAATTGCGGCAGAGGGCTATGGCTACACCTTC
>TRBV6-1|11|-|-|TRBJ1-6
CASSELSPLHF
TGTGCCAGCAGTGAACTTTCACCCCTCCACTTT
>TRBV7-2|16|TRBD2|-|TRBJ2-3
CASSLGLAGSTDTQYF
TGTGCCAGCAGCTTAGGTCTAGCGGGAAGCACAGATACGCAGTATTTT
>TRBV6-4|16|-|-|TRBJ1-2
CASSDSFSGGSYGYTF
TGTGCCAGCAGTGACAGTTTTTCGGGAGGGTCATATGGCTACACCTTC
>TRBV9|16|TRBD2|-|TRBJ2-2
CASSVAAGANTGELFF
TGTGCCAGCAGCGTAGCGGCGGGAGCGAACACCGGGGAGCTGTTTTTT
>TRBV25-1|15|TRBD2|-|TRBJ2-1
CASGLRSGIWDEQFF
TGTGCCAGCGGTCTTCGGAGCGGGATCTGGGATGAGCAGTTCTTC